This is a list of T cell receptor beta chains from one sample in a study of CD8+ T cells in alopecia areata. TCRdb's copy holds only in-frame clones and misses some; the assay was immunoSEQ multiplex PCR. The data show 200,000 to 250,000 clones, 50% to 65% seen once. The input for sequencing was CD4+ T cells sorted from blood, taken at week 0. These receptors originate from a human donor with alopecia areata. Both conserved end residues are part of each CDR3. A D gene is named only where the DNA matches it firmly. The size field is filled for only some rows; it gives once, few, many or a size class.

v_gene: TRBV29-1
d_gene: NA
abundance: few
j_gene: TRBJ2-1
CDR3aa: CSVVGWEAGHEQFF
CDR3nt: TGCAGCGTTGTGGGCTGGGAGGCGGGACATGAGCAGTTCTTC

v_gene: TRBV4-1
d_gene: NA
abundance: NA
j_gene: TRBJ1-4
CDR3aa: CASSQHRGLETNEKLFF
CDR3nt: TGCGCCAGCAGCCAACACCGGGGGTTGGAGACTAATGAAAAACTGTTTTTT

v_gene: TRBV10-2
d_gene: NA
abundance: NA
j_gene: TRBJ2-7
CDR3aa: CASKALQGPYEQYF
CDR3nt: TGCGCCAGCAAAGCACTCCAGGGGCCCTACGAGCAGTACTTC

v_gene: TRBV6-6
d_gene: NA
abundance: NA
j_gene: TRBJ2-4
CDR3aa: CASSWGENQYF
CDR3nt: TGTGCCAGCAGCTGGGGGGAAAATCAGTACTTC

v_gene: TRBV7-2
d_gene: TRBD1
abundance: NA
j_gene: TRBJ1-2
CDR3aa: CASSLGQGVRGYTF
CDR3nt: TGTGCCAGCAGCCTCGGACAGGGGGTCAGGGGCTACACCTTC

v_gene: TRBV5-1
d_gene: TRBD2
abundance: few
j_gene: TRBJ2-3
CDR3aa: CASSLASGRAQYF
CDR3nt: TGCGCCAGCAGCTTGGCAAGCGGGAGAGCGCAGTATTTT

v_gene: TRBV27
d_gene: NA
abundance: NA
j_gene: TRBJ1-6
CDR3aa: CASKESMGLNSPLHF
CDR3nt: TGTGCCAGCAAGGAAAGTATGGGGCTTAATTCACCCCTCCACTTT

v_gene: TRBV7-9
d_gene: NA
abundance: NA
j_gene: TRBJ2-3
CDR3aa: CASSPGTSTDTQYF
CDR3nt: TGTGCCAGCAGCCCCGGGACTAGCACAGATACGCAGTATTTT

v_gene: TRBV30
d_gene: TRBD1
abundance: NA
j_gene: TRBJ1-2
CDR3aa: CAWSTAQGAGYGYTF
CDR3nt: TGTGCCTGGAGTACCGCACAGGGGGCGGGCTATGGCTACACCTTC

v_gene: TRBV20-1
d_gene: NA
abundance: NA
j_gene: TRBJ1-1
CDR3aa: CSARETKAAFF
CDR3nt: TGCAGTGCTAGAGAAACAAAGGCGGCTTTCTTT

v_gene: TRBV5-1
d_gene: NA
abundance: NA
j_gene: TRBJ2-7
CDR3aa: CASRNRASLYEQYF
CDR3nt: TGCGCCAGCAGGAACAGGGCCTCCCTCTACGAGCAGTACTTC

v_gene: TRBV7-9
d_gene: TRBD1
abundance: NA
j_gene: TRBJ2-7
CDR3aa: CASSYLGTGINEQYF
CDR3nt: TGTGCCAGCAGCTACCTGGGGACAGGGATCAACGAGCAGTACTTC

v_gene: TRBV5-1
d_gene: NA
abundance: NA
j_gene: TRBJ1-1
CDR3aa: CASSWDGNTEAFF
CDR3nt: TGCGCCAGCAGCTGGGACGGCAACACTGAAGCTTTCTTT

v_gene: TRBV7-3
d_gene: NA
abundance: NA
j_gene: TRBJ2-1
CDR3aa: CASSSRTESNNEQFF
CDR3nt: TGTGCCAGCAGCTCCCGGACGGAGAGCAACAATGAGCAGTTCTTC